A single sample gave rise to the 19 T cell receptor beta chains below, sequenced in a study of somatic mutations in cytotoxic T cells in rheumatoid arthritis. The method was immunoSEQ multiplex PCR; TCRdb's version includes in-frame clones alone and lacks a portion of them. The sample lists about 15,000 clones, about three quarters seen once, with more than 9% in the top ten. Sequences were obtained from CD8+ T cells sorted from blood. Receptors originate from an adult with rheumatoid arthritis.

The chain links TRBV7-9 to TRBJ1-4; 8 nucleotides align to TRBD1. J gave up 12 bases and V 3 bases, and 3 bases lay outside the gene matches. The CDR3 spans 12 residues. Germline-derived CDR1 and CDR2 are SEHNR and FQNEAQ (reference sequence). CDR3 bases: TGTGCCAGCAGCTTGGCAGGGGGCGAACTGTTTTTT. This codes for CASSLAGGELFF.

The chain carries TRBV19 and TRBJ2-2; D call uncertain. The CDR3 length is 14 residues. CDR1 is LNHDA and CDR2 is SQIVND in the germline V gene (reference sequence). Trimming removed 7 bases at V and 7 bases at J, with 16 bases between. For the CDR3, the DNA is TGTGCCAGTACCATAGATCCCCGAATCGGGGAGCTGTTTTTT. Protein: CASTIDPRIGELFF.

V is TRBV27 and J is TRBJ1-1; TRBD1 matches 8 bases. J lost 8 bases, V lost 5 bases, and 7 bases had no gene match. Germline values: CDR1 MNHEY, CDR2 SMNVEV (reference sequence). This CDR3 is built from 13 residues. The CDR3 sequence: CASSIDRDREAFF. The CDR3 coding sequence is TGTGCCAGCAGTATAGACCGGGACAGGGAAGCTTTCTTT.

J is TRBJ2-3 and V is TRBV4-1; 9 bases map to TRBD2. CDR3 length: 15 residues. Germline values: CDR1 MGHRA, CDR2 YSYEKL. The ends lost 4 bases at V and 3 bases at J; junction bases unmatched: 5. The CDR3 DNA is TGCGCCAGCAGCCGAACAAGCGGGGGGACAGATACGCAGTATTTT. Translation: CASSRTSGGTDTQYF.

This chain joins TRBV28 and TRBJ2-7; no firm D call. The CDR3 spans 13 residues. Germline-derived CDR1 and CDR2 are MDHEN and SYDVKM. Trimming pared 6 bases from V and 0 bases from J, leaving 9 bases between. In nucleotides, the CDR3 is TGTGCCAGCAGGGACGAGAGCTCCTACGAGCAGTACTTC. It specifies CASRDESSYEQYF.

CDR3 DNA sequence: TGTGCCAGCAGTCCTGGGTCCCAAAGCGAGCAGTACTTC. This sequence encodes CASSPGSQSEQYF. The chain combines TRBV6-5 with TRBJ2-7; no clear D gene. V lost 5 bases and J 6 bases, leaving 14 bases between the germline ends. This CDR3 is built from 13 residues. Germline V gene data show CDR1 as MNHEY and CDR2 as SVGAGI.

This clone was counted a single time. The gene calls are TRBV7-3 and TRBJ1-1; D unresolved. CDR1 is SGHTA and CDR2 is FQGTGA in the germline V gene. The CDR3 spans 14 residues. The germline V and J ends were trimmed by 7 bases and 6 bases, with 18 bases remaining between them. CDR3 in DNA: TGTGCCAGCACTCCTATTGGCCGAAACTCTGAAGCTTTCTTT. It specifies CASTPIGRNSEAFF.

The chain has TRBV7-6 and TRBJ2-7; no clear D. Trimming left V 6 bases short and J 1 base short, with 7 bases between. The CDR3 has 12 amino acids. Germline V gene lookup returns CDR1 SGHVS and CDR2 FNYEAQ. CDR3 nucleotides: TGTGCCAGCAGTCAGGATTCCTACGAGCAGTACTTC. It encodes CASSQDSYEQYF. Combining the CDR3 with reference TRBV7-6 and TRBJ2-7 gives the whole variable domain GAGVSQSPRYKVTKRGQDVALRCDPISGHVSLYWYRQALGQGPEFLTYFNYEAQQDKSGLPNDRFSAERPEGSISTLTIQRTEQRDSAMYRCASSQDSYEQYFGPGTRLTVT.

This clone was observed a few times. Its ends do not fully match the called genes, so a read error is possible. The CDR3 coding sequence is TGTGCCAGCAGTGTATCAGGTTTTGTTGAGCAGTACTTC. Amino acid sequence: CASSVSGFVEQYF. The genes are TRBV27 and TRBJ2-7; D not certain. The CDR3 totals 13 residues. The germline CDR1 and CDR2 sequences are MNHEY and SMNVEV (reference sequence).

By share, this clone counts as medium-sized. The V gene is TRBV10-3, the J gene TRBJ2-3; 12 bases align to TRBD2. Germline V lookup: CDR1 ENHRY, CDR2 SYGVKD. The CDR3 totals 22 residues. Trimming took 2 bases from V and 1 from J; bases not matched to a gene: 19. CDR3 loop: CAISEPRVMSRTSGAGTDTQYF. The CDR3 coding sequence is TGTGCCATCAGTGAGCCTCGAGTAATGTCCCGGACTAGCGGGGCGGGCACAGATACGCAGTATTTT.

This clone was observed a few times. V is TRBV9 and J is TRBJ2-1; D is tentatively TRBD1 or TRBD2 (5 bases each). This CDR3 has 15 residues. Germline V lookup: CDR1 SGDLS, CDR2 YYNGEE. Between the trimmed V and J ends, which lost 4 bases and 2 bases, there was a span of 13 bases. This CDR3 reads CASSNEGIPYNEQFF. The CDR3 nucleotides read TGTGCCAGCAGCAATGAGGGGATACCCTACAATGAGCAGTTCTTC.

This clone qualifies as large. The chain joins TRBV10-1 to TRBJ1-5; TRBD1 agrees at 7 bases. CDR1 is WNHNN, CDR2 SYGVQD, per germline (reference sequence). V lost 10 bases, J lost 0 bases, and 18 bases stayed unmatched. The CDR3 loop spans 18 amino acids. This CDR3 reads CAIHSRDRDQYSNQPQHF. In DNA form, the CDR3 reads TGCGCCATCCACTCCCGGGACAGAGATCAATATAGCAATCAGCCCCAGCATTTT.

The chain couples TRBV7-9 to TRBJ2-7, with 7 bases identical to TRBD1. CDR3 size: 14 residues. V gave up 5 bases and J gave up 4 bases; unmatched junction bases: 8. Germline assignment: CDR1 SEHNR and CDR2 FQNEAQ (reference sequence). The CDR3 nucleotides read TGTGCCAGCAGCCCCGAGACAGGGCAGTACGAGCAGTACTTC. Its translation: CASSPETGQYEQYF.

The gene calls are TRBV7-6 and TRBJ2-3; no clear D gene. Germline lookup yields CDR1 SGHVS and CDR2 FNYEAQ. V was clipped by 0 bases and J by 2 bases, with 3 bases between them. This CDR3 has 13 residues. CDR3 DNA: TGTGCCAGCAGCTTAGCATACACAGATACGCAGTATTTT. Amino acids: CASSLAYTDTQYF. Filled out from reference TRBV7-6 and TRBJ2-3, the complete variable domain reads GAGVSQSPRYKVTKRGQDVALRCDPISGHVSLYWYRQALGQGPEFLTYFNYEAQQDKSGLPNDRFSAERPEGSISTLTIQRTEQRDSAMYRCASSLAYTDTQYFGPGTRLTVL.

The gene calls are TRBV9 and TRBJ1-2; the D is unclear. The CDR3 is made up of 13 amino acids. The V gene lost 3 bases and the J gene lost 6 bases, with 12 bases spanning the gap. The V gene's germline CDR1 is SGDLS and CDR2 YYNGEE. This CDR3 is CASSAPVGDGYTF. In DNA form, the CDR3 reads TGTGCCAGCAGCGCCCCGGTTGGGGATGGCTACACCTTC.

The V call is TRBV5-6, the J call TRBJ1-3, with 7 bases fitting TRBD1. Germline CDR1 reads SGHDT; CDR2 reads YYEEEE. This CDR3 has 17 residues. V lost 1 base and J lost 0; bases outside the gene matches: 7. The chain's CDR3 is CASSLLDRLNSGNTIYF. The CDR3 DNA follows: TGTGCCAGCAGCTTGCTGGACAGGTTAAACTCTGGAAACACCATATATTTT.

The V and J genes are TRBV7-9 and TRBJ2-5; 10 bases are a match to TRBD2. The CDR3 contains 15 residues. Germline values: CDR1 SEHNR, CDR2 FQNEAQ (reference sequence). Trimming cost V 4 bases and J 3 bases; bases outside gene matches: 5. The CDR3 is CASSSTSGGEETQYF. The CDR3 nucleotides read TGTGCCAGCAGCTCCACCAGCGGGGGGGAAGAGACCCAGTACTTC.

J is TRBJ1-6 and V is TRBV7-9; possibly TRBD1 for D (6 bases). The CDR3 has 14 residues. From germline, CDR1 is SEHNR and CDR2 FQNEAQ (reference sequence). The ends were cut back, 6 bases at V and 9 bases at J, with 15 bases in the middle. As DNA, the CDR3 is TGTGCCAGCAGGCCACAGGGATGGAGTTCACCCCTCCACTTT. Translated, it gives CASRPQGWSSPLHF.

V is TRBV4-3 and J is TRBJ2-3, with D uncertain. Trimming shortened V by 8 bases and J by 0 bases, and 15 bases separated the two germline ends. This CDR3 spans 15 amino acids. Germline CDR1 is LGHNA and CDR2 is YSLEER. This chain's CDR3 is CASGIDITSTDTQYF. The DNA for the CDR3 is TGCGCCAGCGGGATCGACATAACTAGCACAGATACGCAGTATTTT.